The T cell receptor (beta chain) described here comes from a study of CD8+CD57+ T cells in acquired aplastic anemia (dated by TCRdb to 2016 to 2019). Describing the broader study: On average, sorted CD4+ and CD8+ cells yielded 3.2 ug of extracted DNA, with a range of roughly 0.18 to 27.4 ug. CD8+CD57+ expansion was defined as a frequency above the mean frequency observed in healthy subjects.

Genomic DNA was used as template for profiling of TCR beta VDJ combinations and CDR3 sequences. TCR repertoire sequencing was run on an Illumina HiSeq 2000. From the authors' description of their analysis: Repertoires were assessed using TRBV/TRBJ rearrangement plots, CDR3 size and DJ length profiles, and Simpson's diversity index. The immunodominant clone was defined as the most abundant DNA sequence in deep sequencing data. CDR3 amino acid sequences were screened for sharing across subjects and were compared with published repertoires and the VDJdb database. Through fastp at Q25 and MiXCR, TCRdb rebuilt clones from the public reads, retaining in-frame beta chains. A single entry per CDR3 protein holds the most common genes and DNA from its merged rows. The authors' filters were not applied to this entry. The sample table contains 150,000 to 200,000 distinct CDR3 sequences; only one count was recorded for roughly three fifths of them. The ten largest account for 42% of the sample.

Patients chosen for sequencing had shown expansion of CD8+CD57+ cells by flow cytometry. All patients had severe acquired aplastic anemia diagnosed by International Study of Aplastic Anemia and Agranulocytosis and Camitta criteria. No patient had received any therapy when blood was sampled. The study deep-sequenced TCR repertoires of sorted CD4+ and CD8+ blood T cells from severe aplastic anemia patients and healthy subjects. Patients were enrolled in the USA under clinicaltrials.gov protocols 00001620, 01623167, 00001397, 00071045, 00081523 and 00961064. Ficoll-Paque density gradient centrifugation was used to isolate peripheral blood mononuclear cells. CD4+ and CD8+ T cells were sorted by FACS or magnetic beads before DNA extraction. CDR1 and CDR2, per the germline V gene, are SNHLY and FYNNEI. From V the trimming removes 3 bases and from J it removes 1 base, while the gene matches leave 3 bases of the junction unaccounted for. The CDR3 has 15 amino acids, counting the end cysteine and phenylalanine. Only CDR3 DNA is held: 45 bases, read in frame from base 1.

Points the paper makes about the study in general: Although 25 to 30 CD8+ CDR3 sequences were shared by patients and controls, these sequences appeared highly expressed in patients and within the immunodominant clones of patients. Between patients and healthy controls, no significant difference in CD8+ Simpson's diversity was found (P=0.060).

Concerning this clonotype: It has no known antigen specificity. No much larger clone exists at a distance of one base, and base qualities are not known.

The sequence was collected from a human donor with aplastic anemia. Sequencing was done on a sample of sorted CD4+, CD8+, or CD8+CD57+ T cells (not recorded which) from PBMCs. The V and J segments used are TRBV2 and TRBJ1-1; 9 central nucleotides agree with TRBD1. In nucleotide form, the sequence is TGTGCCAGCAGTGAGGGGGGACAGGGGAACACTGAAGCTTTCTTT. The encoded protein is CASSEGGQGNTEAFF.